This T cell receptor (beta chain) stems from a study of CD8 T cells in Susac syndrome. Random hexamers served to reverse transcribe roughly 0.5 to 1 ug RNA. The TCR beta CDR3 was amplified by immunoSEQ multiplex PCR across 54 Vbeta, 13 Jbeta. TCRdb ran MiXCR on the immunoSEQ multiplex PCR reads and lists one entry per CDR3 protein. The sample contains 95,000 or so distinct CDR3 sequences, approximately 92% of which appear only once. V was trimmed by 0 bases and J by 8 bases, leaving 28 bases between them. CDR3 length: 19 amino acids. Per germline, CDR1 SGHDN and CDR2 FVKESK. The chain recombines TRBV14 with TRBJ1-2; D is undetermined. This sequence was found in a human donor in good health. The source material was CD8+ T cells from PBMCs. The CDR3 protein is CASSQDPGRFLNLNYGYTF. As DNA, the CDR3 is TGTGCCAGCAGCCAAGACCCAGGACGGTTCCTCAACCTTAATTACGGCTACACCTTC.